This TCR beta chain was documented in a study of tumor-infiltrating lymphocytes in primary liver carcinoma. About the study: Tumor staging was T1-T3 N0M0; sizes spanned about 4 to 11 cm across.

This clonotype was found a few times. What it binds is unknown. Trimming shortened V by 0 bases and J by 7 bases, and 13 bases separated the two germline ends. CDR1 and CDR2 (germline): WNHNN, SYGVQD (reference sequence). The CDR3 consists of 15 residues. Unsorted whole blood supplied the RNA, and germline DNA was extracted too. With around 500 ng total RNA as template and a constant-region primer, TCR beta cDNA was made. Three nested multiplex PCR rounds of slightly modified ARM-PCR generated TCR beta libraries. In the first two PCR rounds, TRBV1-TRBV30 forward primers were paired with a C-beta reverse primer, and each round lasted approximately 10 cycles. TCRdb called the multiplex PCR reads again in MiXCR, with one record for every CDR3 protein. The sample yields about 330,000 distinct CDR3 sequences, roughly 61% seen once. Whole-study results and caveats: Tumor-adjacent and tumor-blood pairs displayed less overlap than did pairs of tumor regions. Tumors carried a top-250-clone fraction significantly exceeding that of blood (p = 0.039).

This chain links TRBV10-1 with TRBJ2-1; perhaps TRBD2 as D (6 bases). Sequencing input: peripheral blood. The clonotype originates from a man aged 35 to 55 with primary liver carcinoma and hepatitis B virus infection. CDR3 in amino acids: CASSESGGLGNEQFF. The CDR3, as DNA: TGCGCCAGCAGTGAGTCGGGAGGACTGGGGAATGAGCAGTTCTTC.